The 15 T cell receptor beta chains below all came from one sample that was sequenced in a study of response to subunit inactivated influenza vaccine. Via MiXCR, TCRdb re-called the RT-PCR reads, giving one row per CDR3 protein. Of about 180,000 distinct CDR3 sequences listed, about 9.3% are singletons. The sample consisted of non-naive T cells sorted from PBMCs, taken on the day of vaccination. These receptors were collected from a man in his fifties who received an inactivated influenza vaccine.

There are many counts of this clonotype. This rearrangement joins TRBV4-2 to TRBJ1-4, with D possibly TRBD1 on 6 matching bases. CDR1 and CDR2 from the germline V gene are LGHNA and YNFKEQ. Trimming removed 2 bases at V and 6 bases at J, with 25 bases between. The CDR3 extends over 19 amino acids. CDR3 coding DNA: TGTGCCAGCAGCCAACAGGCGGGACACTCCGGAATATTCGATGAAAAACTGTTTTTT. Protein product: CASSQQAGHSGIFDEKLFF.

The CDR3 DNA reads TGCAGTGCTAGGGACAGGGGGCTCGGAGAGACCCAGTACTTC. It encodes CSARDRGLGETQYF. V and J are TRBV20-1 and TRBJ2-5; the match to TRBD1 covers 11 bases. Germline CDR1 and CDR2: DFQATT and SNEGSKA (reference sequence). V shed 3 bases and J 4 bases; nucleotides not matched to a gene: 4. The CDR3 is 14 amino acids.

The sample holds a few counts of this clonotype. The chain carries TRBV20-1 and TRBJ1-5; 9 bases are shared with TRBD1. V lost 6 bases and J lost 3; bases outside the gene matches: 15. CDR3 length: 17 amino acids. Looked up from germline, CDR1 is DFQATT and CDR2 is SNEGSKA (reference sequence). The CDR3 is CSALRTRGQGFNQPQHF. The DNA of the CDR3 is TGCAGTGCCCTTCGGACTCGGGGACAGGGTTTCAATCAGCCCCAGCATTTT.

This clonotype was found many times. This chain links TRBV15 with TRBJ1-1, with unresolved D. CDR3 size: 13 residues. V lost 5 bases to trimming and J lost 11 bases, with 18 bases between them. Germline CDR1 LNHNV, CDR2 YYDKDF (reference sequence). The CDR3 loop reads CATSYGPAQLAFF. CDR3 nucleotide sequence: TGTGCCACCAGCTATGGGCCCGCCCAGTTGGCTTTCTTT.

This chain joins TRBV7-8 and TRBJ2-5; D is possibly TRBD2 (5 bases). The V end lost 1 base, the J end lost 4 bases, and 10 bases lay between the germline ends. The CDR3 loop spans 14 amino acids. From germline, CDR1 is SGHVS and CDR2 FQNEAQ. The CDR3 bases are TGTGCCAGCAGCTTAGGGCCTAGCATAGAGACCCAGTACTTC. This gives the protein CASSLGPSIETQYF.

In this sample, this clonotype turned up many times. V gene TRBV6-2 or TRBV6-3 combines with J gene TRBJ2-1, with 10 nucleotides matching TRBD2. Trimming removed 0 bases from V and 8 bases from J; junction bases left unmatched: 13. The germline V gene encodes CDR1 MNHEY and CDR2 SVGEGT. The CDR3 contains 18 residues. CDR3 protein: CASSYSTLASGSRYEQFF. The CDR3 DNA sequence: TGTGCCAGCAGTTACTCGACGCTGGCTAGCGGGAGTAGGTATGAGCAGTTCTTC.

The rearrangement joins TRBV27 to TRBJ2-5; 7 bases agree with TRBD2. V gave up 5 bases and J gave up 1 base; unmatched junction bases: 7. This CDR3 has 15 residues. Germline V gives CDR1 MNHEY, CDR2 SMNVEV (reference sequence). Written as DNA, the CDR3 is TGTGCCAGCAGTCCTCTTTCTAGCGGCCAAGAGACCCAGTACTTC. This encodes CASSPLSSGQETQYF.

CDR3 loop: CASSGQGAGELFF. DNA for the CDR3: TGTGCCAGCAGCGGACAGGGGGCCGGGGAGCTGTTTTTT. The V call is TRBV2, the J call TRBJ2-2; 10 bases are shared with TRBD1. The junction had 1 base not matched to a gene; V was cut back by 6 bases and J by 6 bases. The CDR3 covers 13 residues. Germline V gene sequence: CDR1 SNHLY, CDR2 FYNNEI.

In this sample, this clonotype turned up a few times. This sequence joins TRBV20-1 and TRBJ2-3, with 9 bases identical to TRBD2. With 0 bases clipped from V and 0 bases from J, the junction kept 13 bases outside the gene matches. Germline assignment: CDR1 DFQATT and CDR2 SNEGSKA (reference sequence). The CDR3 runs to 19 residues. The CDR3 region has the DNA TGCAGTGCTAGAGATAGTCGAGCGGGAGGCCCTCCTAGCACAGATACGCAGTATTTT. Residues: CSARDSRAGGPPSTDTQYF.

The sample holds many counts of this clonotype. The rearrangement uses TRBV7-2 and TRBJ2-5; tentatively, D is TRBD1 (5 bases). V was pared by 5 bases and J by 2 bases, with 9 bases between. The CDR3 is made up of 13 amino acids. Germline assignment: CDR1 SGHTA and CDR2 FQGNSA. In nucleotides, the CDR3 is TGTGCCAGCAGCAGACAGTCACAAGAGACCCAGTACTTC. Its translation is CASSRQSQETQYF.

This clonotype has at least ten counts. The gene calls are TRBV20-1 and TRBJ2-7; TRBD2 matches 9 bases. Germline V CDR1 and CDR2: DFQATT, SNEGSKA (reference sequence). V shed 7 bases, J shed 6 bases, and the junction held 16 bases outside the gene matches. The CDR3 extends over 15 amino acids. This CDR3 is CSGLLGLAGTAEQYF. CDR3 DNA: TGCAGTGGACTGCTGGGGCTAGCGGGAACGGCCGAGCAGTACTTC.

V usage is TRBV16 and J usage is TRBJ2-7; D perhaps matches TRBD2 (6 bases). The V gene lost 0 bases and the J gene lost 6 bases, with 9 bases spanning the gap. Germline V gives CDR1 KGHSY, CDR2 FQNENV. This CDR3 has 13 residues. CDR3 sequence reads: CASSQSEGGEQYF. The CDR3 DNA reads as TGTGCCAGCAGCCAATCAGAGGGAGGCGAGCAGTACTTC.

The CDR3 nucleotides are TGTGCCAGCAGCTTAGTGAGGCTAGCGGGAGGAACTAGCACAGATACGCAGTATTTT. Residues: CASSLVRLAGGTSTDTQYF. This rearrangement joins TRBV7-6 to TRBJ2-3, with 11 bases matching TRBD2. Unmatched junction bases numbered 9, after V lost 1 base and J lost 0 bases. Germline V gene sequence: CDR1 SGHVS, CDR2 FNYEAQ. There are 19 residues in the CDR3.

Many counts were recorded for this clonotype. The chain joins TRBV7-2 to TRBJ2-1; 7 bases map to TRBD2. Germline CDR1 is SGHTA and CDR2 is FQGNSA. The length of the CDR3 is 15 residues. Losses at the gene ends were 1 base for V and 6 bases for J; bases not matched to a gene: 6. The CDR3 DNA reads as TGTGCCAGCAGCTTAGAGAAAGCGGGATTCAATGAGCAGTTCTTC. Protein: CASSLEKAGFNEQFF.

This clonotype appeared a few times. The rearrangement links TRBV20-1 to TRBJ1-2; D may be TRBD1 (6 bases). Per germline, CDR1 DFQATT and CDR2 SNEGSKA (reference sequence). The CDR3 totals 13 residues. V lost 4 bases and J 7 bases, leaving 16 bases between the germline ends. CDR3 nucleotides: TGCAGTGCTAAGTCCCAGGGGCCTCGTGGCTACACCTTC. This codes for CSAKSQGPRGYTF.